The 13 T cell receptor beta chains below come from one sample, sequenced in a study of blood T cells in healthy people across ages. With a J-beta primer mix and a sample-barcoded 5' primer, a second PCR ran 7 to 11 cycles. TCRdb processed the 5' RACE reads anew with MiXCR; each CDR3 protein has one entry. This table holds about a million distinct CDR3 sequences, roughly half found once. The sample taken for sequencing was blood. These receptors all come from a woman aged 60-70 years in good health.

This clonotype was detected a few times. This rearrangement joins TRBV29-1 to TRBJ2-1, with D possibly TRBD1 on 5 matching bases. V lost 4 bases and J lost 2, with 9 bases in between. The CDR3 is 13 amino acids. Germline V CDR1 and CDR2: SQVTM, ANQGSEA. The CDR3 here is CSVVGRAYNEQFF. CDR3 sequence (DNA): TGCAGCGTTGTGGGCAGGGCCTACAATGAGCAGTTCTTC.

This clonotype was seen just once. The chain has TRBV20-1 and TRBJ1-4; 10 nucleotides match TRBD1. V was pared by 0 bases and J by 7 bases, with 8 bases of the junction left unmatched. CDR1 DFQATT and CDR2 SNEGSKA come from the germline V gene (reference sequence). The CDR3 is made up of 16 amino acids. The DNA for the CDR3 is TGCAGTGCTAGAGATCTAGGGACAGGGGAAGGTGAAAAACTGTTTTTT. Translating gives CSARDLGTGEGEKLFF.

This clonotype occurred a few times. The chain carries TRBV7-2 and TRBJ1-1, with D tentatively TRBD1 (5 bases). V was clipped by 4 bases and J by 8 bases, with 17 bases between them. CDR3 length equals 14 residues. Germline V gives CDR1 SGHTA, CDR2 FQGNSA. Written as DNA, the CDR3 is TGTGCCAGCAGCTGGGGGACCTCTGAACGGGAAGCTTTCTTT. It encodes CASSWGTSEREAFF.

CDR3 sequence (DNA): TGTGCCAGCAGTTTAGTTAACCTGGGCGTGAATGAGCAGTTCTTC. It yields the protein CASSLVNLGVNEQFF. V usage is TRBV28 and J usage is TRBJ2-1; D gene uncertain. V lost 2 bases and J lost 7, with 15 bases in between. This CDR3 is 15 amino acids long. The V gene's germline CDR1 is MDHEN and CDR2 SYDVKM.

The chain carries TRBV28 and TRBJ2-3; 12 nucleotides line up with TRBD2. Germline lookup yields CDR1 MDHEN and CDR2 SYDVKM. V was pared by 5 bases and J by 2 bases, with 11 bases of the junction left unmatched. This CDR3 is built from 18 residues. DNA of the CDR3: TGTGCCAGCAGTCCCCTTGATGGACTAGCGGGGAACACAGATACGCAGTATTTT. This codes for CASSPLDGLAGNTDTQYF.

This clonotype occurred a few times. The DNA of the CDR3 is TGTGCCAGCACCCGAACGACCACAGATACGCAGTATTTT. It encodes CASTRTTTDTQYF. This sequence joins TRBV7-2 and TRBJ2-3; unclear D gene. The CDR3 is 13 amino acids. CDR1 SGHTA and CDR2 FQGNSA come from the germline V gene. V was trimmed by 7 bases and J by 2 bases, leaving 10 bases between them.

The CDR3 bases are TGTGCCAGCAGCGCATTTCGAGGGGACGGACCTGAAAAACTGTTTTTT. It specifies CASSAFRGDGPEKLFF. The chain links TRBV21-1 to TRBJ1-4; the listed D gene, TRBD1, was not tested against the DNA. TRBV21-1 is deemed a pseudogene. This CDR3 spans 16 amino acids.

This clonotype has at least ten counts. The chain couples TRBV4-2 to TRBJ2-6; TRBD2 matches at 11 bases. With 3 bases clipped from V and 0 bases from J, the junction kept 7 bases outside the gene matches. Germline lookup yields CDR1 LGHNA and CDR2 YNFKEQ. This CDR3 spans 19 amino acids. This CDR3 is CASSQPPGLADSGANVLTF. In DNA, the CDR3 is TGTGCCAGCAGCCAGCCTCCGGGACTAGCGGACTCTGGGGCCAACGTCCTGACTTTC.

V and J are TRBV12-3 or TRBV12-4 and TRBJ2-2, with unresolved D. The CDR3 covers 13 residues. V shed 8 bases and J shed 5 bases, with 12 bases lying between them. The CDR3 sequence is CASRRAETGELFF. The CDR3 DNA reads as TGTGCCAGCCGCCGGGCGGAGACCGGGGAGCTGTTTTTT.

This clonotype appeared a few times. The rearrangement uses TRBV25-1 and TRBJ1-2, with 7 bases fitting TRBD1. The V and J ends lost 2 bases and 4 bases, in that order; junction bases with no gene match: 1. This CDR3 comprises 13 residues. Germline V CDR1 and CDR2: MGHDK, SYGVNS. The CDR3 protein is CASSERDSYGYTF. Written as DNA, the CDR3 is TGTGCCAGCAGTGAAAGGGACAGCTATGGCTACACCTTC.

V and J are TRBV7-9 and TRBJ2-1; maybe TRBD2 (5 bases). This CDR3 region has 14 residues. The germline V gene encodes CDR1 SEHNR and CDR2 FQNEAQ (reference sequence). Trimming cost V 3 bases and J 8 bases, with 14 bases left between them. The CDR3 DNA reads as TGTGCCAGCAGCTTTCCTATGGACTGGGATGAGCAGTTCTTC. The encoded protein is CASSFPMDWDEQFF.

This CDR3 is CASSPIWPTSSGANVLTF. The CDR3 nucleotides read TGTGCCAGCTCACCAATTTGGCCGACGTCCTCTGGGGCCAACGTCCTGACTTTC. V gene TRBV18 combines with J gene TRBJ2-6; unclear D gene. The CDR3 totals 18 residues. Per the germline V gene, CDR1 is KGHSH and CDR2 is LQKENI. V was pared by 2 bases and J by 0 bases, with 14 bases between.

This clonotype showed up just a few times. The chain recombines TRBV20-1 with TRBJ1-4; the match to TRBD1 covers 8 bases. Germline V lookup: CDR1 DFQATT, CDR2 SNEGSKA (reference sequence). Trimming cost V 3 bases and J 3 bases; bases outside gene matches: 9. The CDR3 has 16 residues. The CDR3 is CSARNPRQGSNEKLFF. Here the CDR3 DNA reads TGCAGTGCTAGGAACCCGAGACAGGGGTCTAATGAAAAACTGTTTTTT.